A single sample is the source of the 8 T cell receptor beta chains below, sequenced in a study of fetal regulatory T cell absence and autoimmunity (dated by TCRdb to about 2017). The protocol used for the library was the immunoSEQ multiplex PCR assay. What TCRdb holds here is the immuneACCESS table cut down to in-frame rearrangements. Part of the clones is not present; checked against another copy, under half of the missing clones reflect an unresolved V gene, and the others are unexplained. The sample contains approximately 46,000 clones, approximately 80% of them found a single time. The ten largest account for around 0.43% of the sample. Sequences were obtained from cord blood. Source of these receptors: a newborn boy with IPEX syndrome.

The CDR3 reads CASSFYSGATYEQYF. In DNA form, the CDR3 reads TGTGCCAGCAGCTTCTACAGCGGGGCTACCTACGAGCAGTACTTC. The rearrangement uses TRBV11-2 and TRBJ2-7, with 7 bases aligning to TRBD2. Germline V gene data show CDR1 as SGHAT and CDR2 as FQNNGV. Trimming cost V 3 bases and J 2 bases; bases outside gene matches: 7. The CDR3 totals 15 residues.

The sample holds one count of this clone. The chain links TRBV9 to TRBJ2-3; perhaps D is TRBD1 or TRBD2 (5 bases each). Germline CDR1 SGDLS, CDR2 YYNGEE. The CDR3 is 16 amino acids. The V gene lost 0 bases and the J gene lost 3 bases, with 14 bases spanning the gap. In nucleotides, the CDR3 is TGTGCCAGCAGCGTAGTCTTTGGGGGAGTGACAGATACGCAGTATTTT. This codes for CASSVVFGGVTDTQYF. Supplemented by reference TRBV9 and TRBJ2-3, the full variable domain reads DSGVTQTPKHLITATGQRVTLRCSPRSGDLSVYWYQQSLDQGLQFLIQYYNGEERAKGNILERFSAQQFPDLHSELNLSSLELGDSALYFCASSVVFGGVTDTQYFGPGTRLTVL.

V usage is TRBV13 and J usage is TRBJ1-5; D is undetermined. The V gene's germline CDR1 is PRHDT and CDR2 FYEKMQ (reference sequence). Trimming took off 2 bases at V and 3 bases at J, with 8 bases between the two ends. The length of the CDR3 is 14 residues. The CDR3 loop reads CASSLSLTNQPQHF. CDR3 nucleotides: TGTGCCAGCAGCTTAAGTCTGACCAATCAGCCCCAGCATTTT. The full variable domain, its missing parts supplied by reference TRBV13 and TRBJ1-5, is AAGVIQSPRHLIKEKRETATLKCYPIPRHDTVYWYQQGPGQDPQFLISFYEKMQSDKGSIPDRFSAQQFSDYHSELNMSSLELGDSALYFCASSLSLTNQPQHFGDGTRLSIL.

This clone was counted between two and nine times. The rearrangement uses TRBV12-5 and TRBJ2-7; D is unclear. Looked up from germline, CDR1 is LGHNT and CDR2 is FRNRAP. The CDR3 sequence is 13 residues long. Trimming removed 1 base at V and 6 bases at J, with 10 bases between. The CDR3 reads CASGLGRMGEQYF. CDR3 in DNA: TGTGCTAGTGGTTTGGGGCGAATGGGCGAGCAGTACTTC. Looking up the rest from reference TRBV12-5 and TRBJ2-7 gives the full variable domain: DARVTQTPRHKVTEMGQEVTMRCQPILGHNTVFWYRQTMMQGLELLAYFRNRAPLDDSGMPKDRFSAEMPDATLATLKIQPSEPRDSAVYFCASGLGRMGEQYFGPGTRLTVT.

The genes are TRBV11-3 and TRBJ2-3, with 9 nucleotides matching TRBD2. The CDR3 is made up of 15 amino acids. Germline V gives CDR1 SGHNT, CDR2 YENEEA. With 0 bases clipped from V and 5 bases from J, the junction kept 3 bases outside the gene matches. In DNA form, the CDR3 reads TGTGCCAGCAGCTTAGACCTAGCGGGGAAAGATACGCAGTATTTT. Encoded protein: CASSLDLAGKDTQYF.

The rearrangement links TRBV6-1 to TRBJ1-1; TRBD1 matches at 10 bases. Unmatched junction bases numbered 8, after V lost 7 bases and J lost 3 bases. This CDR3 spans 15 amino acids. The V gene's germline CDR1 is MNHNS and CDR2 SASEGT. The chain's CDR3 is CASIGQGGTHTEAFF. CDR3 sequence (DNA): TGTGCCAGCATCGGACAGGGGGGAACCCACACTGAAGCTTTCTTT.

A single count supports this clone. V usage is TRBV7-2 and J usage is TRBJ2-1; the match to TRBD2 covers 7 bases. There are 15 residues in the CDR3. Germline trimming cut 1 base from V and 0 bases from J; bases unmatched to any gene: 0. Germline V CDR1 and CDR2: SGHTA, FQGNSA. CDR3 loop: CASSLGGGSYNEQFF. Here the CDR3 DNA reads TGTGCCAGCAGCTTAGGGGGGGGCTCCTACAATGAGCAGTTCTTC.

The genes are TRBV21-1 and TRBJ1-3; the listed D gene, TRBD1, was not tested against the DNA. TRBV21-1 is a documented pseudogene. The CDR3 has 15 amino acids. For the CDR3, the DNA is TGTGCCAGCAGCCAGGACAGGCCCTCTGGAAACACCATATATTTT. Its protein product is CASSQDRPSGNTIYF.